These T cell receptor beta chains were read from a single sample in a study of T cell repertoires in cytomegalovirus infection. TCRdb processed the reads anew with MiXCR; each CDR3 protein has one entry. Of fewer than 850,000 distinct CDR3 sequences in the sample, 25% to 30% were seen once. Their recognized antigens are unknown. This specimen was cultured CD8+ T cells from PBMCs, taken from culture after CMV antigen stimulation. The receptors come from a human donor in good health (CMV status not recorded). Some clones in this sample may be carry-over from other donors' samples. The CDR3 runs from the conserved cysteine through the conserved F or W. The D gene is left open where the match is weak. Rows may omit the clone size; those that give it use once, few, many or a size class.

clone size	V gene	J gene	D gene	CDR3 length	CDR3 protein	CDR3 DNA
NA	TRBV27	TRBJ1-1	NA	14	CASRPTGEGGEAFF	TGTGCCAGCAGGCCGACGGGGGAAGGCGGTGAAGCTTTCTTT
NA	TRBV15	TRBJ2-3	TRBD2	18	CATSSTGTTTLLQMTQYF	TGTGCCACCAGCAGTACCGGGACTACTACCCTTCTCCAAATGACGCAGTATTTT
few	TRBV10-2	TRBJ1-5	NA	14	CASKRGTGNQPQHF	TGCGCCAGCAAGAGGGGCACAGGGAATCAGCCCCAGCATTTT
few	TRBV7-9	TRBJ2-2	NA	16	CASSSVFLADTGELFF	TGTGCCAGCAGCTCCGTCTTCCTGGCGGACACCGGGGAGCTGTTTTTT
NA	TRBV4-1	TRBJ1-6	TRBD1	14	CASSQDRGRSPLHF	TGCGCCAGCAGCCAGGACAGGGGAAGGTCACCCCTCCACTTT
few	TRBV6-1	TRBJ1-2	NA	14	CASSEAAGNYGYTF	TGTGCCAGCAGTGAAGCAGCTGGTAACTATGGCTACACCTTC
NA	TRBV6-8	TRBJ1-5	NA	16	CASSLIQDWPDQPQHF	TGTGCCAGCAGTCTTATTCAGGACTGGCCGGATCAGCCCCAGCATTTT
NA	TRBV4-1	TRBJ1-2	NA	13	CASSPFHNYGYTF	TGCGCCAGCAGCCCCTTCCATAACTATGGCTACACCTTC
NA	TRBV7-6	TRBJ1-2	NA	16	CASSLGTAPAIYGYTF	TGTGCCAGCAGCTTAGGAACAGCCCCAGCGATCTATGGCTACACCTTC
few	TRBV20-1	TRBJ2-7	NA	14	CSASSPRDRYEQYF	TGCAGTGCTAGTAGTCCAAGGGATCGTTACGAGCAGTACTTC
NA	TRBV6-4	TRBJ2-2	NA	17	CASSDREGLQGTGELFF	TGTGCCAGCAGTGACCGGGAAGGGCTTCAAGGCACCGGGGAGCTGTTTTTT
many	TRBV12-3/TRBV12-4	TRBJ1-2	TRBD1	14	CASSSTGWNYGYTF	TGTGCCAGCAGTTCGACAGGGTGGAACTATGGCTACACCTTC
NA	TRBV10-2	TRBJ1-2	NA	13	CASSEGTHYGYTF	TGCGCCAGCAGTGAGGGGACACACTATGGCTACACCTTC
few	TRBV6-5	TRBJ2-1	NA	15	CASSYSQGLANEQFF	TGTGCCAGCAGTTACTCCCAGGGGCTGGCCAATGAGCAGTTCTTC
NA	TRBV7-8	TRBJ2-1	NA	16	CASSSQAQGSYNEQFF	TGTGCCAGCAGCTCCCAGGCGCAGGGCTCCTACAATGAGCAGTTCTTC
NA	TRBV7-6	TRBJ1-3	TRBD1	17	CASSLARQGSLGNTIYF	TGTGCCAGCAGCTTAGCGCGACAGGGTAGCCTAGGAAACACCATATATTTT
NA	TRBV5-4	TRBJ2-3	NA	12	CASRDYTDTQYF	TGTGCCAGCAGAGACTACACAGATACGCAGTATTTT
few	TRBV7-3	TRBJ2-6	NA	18	CASSLLGGPSSGANVLTF	TGTGCCAGCAGCCTGCTAGGGGGTCCTTCCTCTGGGGCCAACGTCCTGACTTTC
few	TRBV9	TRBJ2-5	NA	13	CASSEDVQETQYF	TGTGCCAGCAGCGAGGACGTACAAGAGACCCAGTACTTC
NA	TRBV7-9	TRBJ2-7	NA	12	CASSTGTGVQYF	TGTGCCAGCAGCACAGGGACGGGGGTGCAGTACTTC
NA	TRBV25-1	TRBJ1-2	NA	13	CASSESAIYGYTF	TGTGCCAGCAGTGAATCGGCCATCTATGGCTACACCTTC
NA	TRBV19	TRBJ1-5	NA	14	CASTRGSNNQPQHF	TGTGCCAGTACCAGGGGATCCAACAATCAGCCCCAGCATTTT
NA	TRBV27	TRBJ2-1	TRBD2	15	CASTVSGLSYNEQFF	TGTGCCAGCACCGTTAGCGGGCTCTCCTACAATGAGCAGTTCTTC
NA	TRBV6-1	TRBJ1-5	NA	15	CAEATEGQGEQPQHF	TGTGCCGAAGCAACCGAGGGGCAGGGAGAACAGCCCCAGCATTTT
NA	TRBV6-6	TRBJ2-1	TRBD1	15	CASSSWDRGGNEQFF	TGTGCCAGCAGTTCATGGGACAGGGGCGGGAATGAGCAGTTCTTC
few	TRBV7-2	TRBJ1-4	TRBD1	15	CASSWDRGPNEKLFF	TGTGCCAGCAGCTGGGACAGGGGTCCTAATGAAAAACTGTTTTTT
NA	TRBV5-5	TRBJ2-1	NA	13	CASSLGQLDEQFF	TGTGCCAGCAGCTTGGGACAGCTAGATGAGCAGTTCTTC
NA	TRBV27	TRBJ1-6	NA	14	CASVSEAYNSPLHF	TGTGCCAGCGTCTCGGAAGCCTATAATTCACCCCTCCACTTT
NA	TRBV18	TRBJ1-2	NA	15	CASSPSTASNYGYTF	TGTGCCAGCTCACCATCGACAGCCTCTAACTATGGCTACACCTTC
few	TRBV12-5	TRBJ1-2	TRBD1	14	CASGPGRGHYGYTF	TGTGCTAGTGGCCCTGGGAGGGGGCACTATGGCTACACCTTC
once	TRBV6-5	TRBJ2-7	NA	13	CASSYGQGSEQYF	TGTGCCAGCAGTTATGGGCAGGGGAGCGAGCAGTACTTC
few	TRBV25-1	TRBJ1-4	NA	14	CASSVPGVGEKLFF	TGTGCCAGCAGTGTCCCAGGGGTCGGGGAAAAACTGTTTTTT
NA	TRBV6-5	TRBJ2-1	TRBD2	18	CASSYSIGSGGIYNEQFF	TGTGCCAGCAGTTACTCGATCGGTAGCGGGGGGATTTACAATGAGCAGTTCTTC
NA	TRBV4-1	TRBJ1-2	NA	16	CASSQGIGEEGYGYTF	TGCGCCAGCAGCCAAGGTATTGGGGAGGAAGGCTATGGCTACACCTTC
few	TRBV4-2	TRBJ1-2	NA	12	CASSQVGVGYTF	TGTGCCAGCAGCCAAGTCGGGGTCGGCTACACCTTC
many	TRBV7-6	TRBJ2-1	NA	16	CASSPYPGQSYNEQFF	TGTGCCAGCAGCCCCTACCCTGGACAGTCCTACAATGAGCAGTTCTTC
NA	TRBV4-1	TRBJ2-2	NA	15	CASSQDNANTGELFF	TGCGCCAGCAGCCAGGACAACGCGAACACCGGGGAGCTGTTTTTT
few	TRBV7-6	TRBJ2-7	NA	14	CASSSIGRGREQYF	TGTGCCAGCAGCTCCATAGGGCGGGGACGCGAGCAGTACTTC
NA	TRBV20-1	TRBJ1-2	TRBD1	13	CSARDRGLYGYTF	TGCAGTGCTAGAGACAGGGGGCTGTATGGCTACACCTTC